Listed below are T cell receptor beta chains from one sample, sequenced in a study of shared clonotypes between healthy human individuals. The protocol was immunoSEQ multiplex PCR, while the TCRdb copy is restricted to in-frame clones and leaves out a portion. Among about 2.3 million clones listed, 85% to 95% were seen once. Sequenced input: naive CD4+ T cells from PBMCs. The receptors here all came from a young man in good health. Some clones in this sample may be carry-over from other donors' samples. CDR3s leave out the opening cysteine and the closing phenylalanine or tryptophan. Fields, in order: V gene, J gene, clone size, CDR3 protein. Clone size is shown for a subset of rows, as once, few, many or a class of expanded clone.

TRBV5-1	TRBJ1-2	-	ASSNRDRLTNT
TRBV5-1	TRBJ2-2	-	ASSRPLAGMNTGELF
TRBV23-1	TRBJ1-4	once	ASSQSRDRRATNEKLF
TRBV6-6	TRBJ2-7	few	ASSKPGQGYEQY
TRBV5-1	TRBJ1-1	-	ASSPGDFTNTEAF
TRBV11-2	TRBJ2-5	-	ASSEGHRETQY
TRBV7-7	TRBJ2-7	-	ASSSRLDHYEQY
TRBV28	TRBJ2-7	-	ASRKVYEQY
TRBV29-1	TRBJ2-5	-	SVEFGGRETQY
TRBV5-1	TRBJ1-2	-	ASSPGQAGALGGYT
TRBV5-4	TRBJ2-6	-	ASSLSSPGANVLT
TRBV6-1	TRBJ1-5	-	ASSEGGLGGQPQH
TRBV7-2	TRBJ2-7	-	ASSLARGRAYEQY
TRBV28	TRBJ2-7	once	ASSQSYEQY
TRBV5-1	TRBJ2-1	-	ASSLESEQF
TRBV30	TRBJ2-1	-	AWSVGGPTEQF
TRBV5-1	TRBJ2-7	-	ASSSAGSSYEQY
TRBV6-5	TRBJ2-5	once	ASSYSGWETQY
TRBV10-1	TRBJ2-2	-	ASSEALLNTGELF
TRBV6-1	TRBJ2-1	-	ASTWASAVVEQF
TRBV9	TRBJ2-2	-	ASSVERELF
TRBV5-1	TRBJ2-1	-	ASTTLGTSNEQF
TRBV6-5	TRBJ2-1	-	ASSYITGGGNEQF